This T cell receptor beta chain was identified in a study of identical twins. Findings and limits, study-wide: Models predicted too little out-of-frame TCR alpha sharing in monozygotic twins. Low generation probability was overrepresented in out-of-frame alpha sequences shared by twins.

This clonotype has only one observation. Its antigen is still unknown. TCRdb processed the 5' RACE reads anew with MiXCR; each CDR3 protein has one entry. The sample lists 400,000 to 550,000 distinct CDR3 sequences, about 24% occurring once. These data were also reused for a study on T cells expressing NK-cell markers. As reported in that work: One of the eight sequenced donors was seronegative, whereas the other seven were HCMV-seropositive.

The receptor was derived from a woman aged 18-29 years in good health. The specimen was CD4+ T cells sorted from blood.

This CDR3 is CASSPTSGTMGVDEQFF. As DNA, the CDR3 is TGTGCCAGCAGTCCCACGTCCGGGACTATGGGGGTCGATGAGCAGTTCTTC. V gene TRBV12-3 or TRBV12-4 combines with J gene TRBJ2-1; 7 bases are a match to TRBD2. The CDR3 consists of 17 residues. The ends lost 5 bases at V and 8 bases at J; junction bases unmatched: 18.